The entry below gives a single TCR beta chain sequence along with its context. Its matching antigen is unknown. Clones were read by immunoSEQ multiplex PCR, and TCRdb kept only the in-frame ones, dropping some. The sample yields some 91,000 clones, over 85% seen once. CDR1 KGHSH and CDR2 LQKENI come from the germline V gene. V dropped 6 bases and J dropped 5; count of bases not matched to a gene: 13. This CDR3 spans 17 amino acids. This entry is derived from a study of T cell responses to AZD1222 COVID-19 vaccine. Study context: Pooled samples include second doses given at about 4 or 12 weeks. Regarding the study as a whole: Spike-wide coverage was observed for vaccine-associated CD4 TCRs, with dominant responses at 160-218 and 743-854. Reportedly, nearly half the spike-specific TCRs target unmutated variant regions.

The chain joins TRBV18 to TRBJ2-1; 10 nucleotides match TRBD2. The clonotype originates from an adult in good health. Sequenced here: peripheral blood, sampled on day 0 of AZD1222 vaccination. CDR3 nucleotide sequence: TGTGCCAGCTCCCCCGAGACTAGCGGGCGGATCAACAATGAGCAGTTCTTC. It yields the protein CASSPETSGRINNEQFF.